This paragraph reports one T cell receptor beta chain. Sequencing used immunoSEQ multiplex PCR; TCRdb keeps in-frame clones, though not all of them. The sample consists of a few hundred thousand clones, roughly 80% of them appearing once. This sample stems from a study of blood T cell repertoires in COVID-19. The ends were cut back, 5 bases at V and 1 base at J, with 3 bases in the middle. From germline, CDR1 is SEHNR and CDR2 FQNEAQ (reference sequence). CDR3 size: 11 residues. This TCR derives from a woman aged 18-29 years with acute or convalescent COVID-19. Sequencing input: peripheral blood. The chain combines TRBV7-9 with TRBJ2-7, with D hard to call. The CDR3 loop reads CASSISYEQYF. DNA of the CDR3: TGTGCCAGCAGCATATCCTACGAGCAGTACTTC.